This T cell receptor beta chain was profiled in a study of CD8+CD57+ T cells in acquired aplastic anemia. In the study overall: Sorted CD4+ and CD8+ cells gave an average of about 3 ug of DNA.

CDR3 and TCR beta VDJ profiling relied on a genomic DNA template. TCRdb used MiXCR to reprocess the reads, holding one entry per CDR3 protein. Here the sample spans approximately 81,000 distinct CDR3 sequences, less than 60% being singletons. This sequence originates from a human donor in good health, serving as a control. The sequencing sample was made of sorted CD4+, CD8+, or CD8+CD57+ T cells (not recorded which) from PBMCs.

CDR3 coding DNA: TGTGCCACCAGTGCCGGGACAGTGTATGGCTACACCTTC. It encodes CATSAGTVYGYTF. The chain joins TRBV24-1 to TRBJ1-2; 7 bases match TRBD1. The CDR3 is made up of 13 amino acids. Germline-derived CDR1 and CDR2 are KGHDR and SFDVKD. V was pared by 5 bases and J by 5 bases, with 4 bases of the junction left unmatched.